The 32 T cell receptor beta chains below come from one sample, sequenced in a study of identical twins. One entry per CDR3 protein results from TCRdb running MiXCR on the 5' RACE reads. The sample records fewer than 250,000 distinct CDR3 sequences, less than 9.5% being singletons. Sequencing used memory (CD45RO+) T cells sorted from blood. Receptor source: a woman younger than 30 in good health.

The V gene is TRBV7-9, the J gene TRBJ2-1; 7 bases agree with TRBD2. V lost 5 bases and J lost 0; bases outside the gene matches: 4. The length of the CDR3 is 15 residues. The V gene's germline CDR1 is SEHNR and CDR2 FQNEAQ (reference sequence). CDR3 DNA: TGTGCCAGCAGCCCAGCGGGGCCCTCCTACAATGAGCAGTTCTTC. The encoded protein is CASSPAGPSYNEQFF.

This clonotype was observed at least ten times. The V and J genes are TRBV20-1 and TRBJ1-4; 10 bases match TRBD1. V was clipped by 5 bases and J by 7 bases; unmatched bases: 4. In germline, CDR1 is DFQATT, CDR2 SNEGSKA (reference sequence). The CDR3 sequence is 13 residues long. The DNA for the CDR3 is TGCAGTGCTCCCCGGGACAGGGGTGAAAAACTGTTTTTT. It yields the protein CSAPRDRGEKLFF.

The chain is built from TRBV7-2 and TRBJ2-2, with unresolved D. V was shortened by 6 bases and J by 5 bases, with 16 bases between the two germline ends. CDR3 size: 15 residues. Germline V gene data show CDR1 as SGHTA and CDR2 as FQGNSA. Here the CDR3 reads CASSDSPWRTGELFF. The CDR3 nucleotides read TGTGCCAGCAGTGATAGTCCCTGGAGAACCGGGGAGCTGTTTTTT.

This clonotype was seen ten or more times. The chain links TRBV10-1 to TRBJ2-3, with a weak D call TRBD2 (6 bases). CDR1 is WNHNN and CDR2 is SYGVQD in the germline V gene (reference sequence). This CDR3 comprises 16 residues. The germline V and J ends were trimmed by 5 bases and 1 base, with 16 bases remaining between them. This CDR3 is CASSHHLGTGTDTQYF. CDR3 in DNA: TGCGCCAGCAGTCATCATCTGGGGACTGGCACAGATACGCAGTATTTT.

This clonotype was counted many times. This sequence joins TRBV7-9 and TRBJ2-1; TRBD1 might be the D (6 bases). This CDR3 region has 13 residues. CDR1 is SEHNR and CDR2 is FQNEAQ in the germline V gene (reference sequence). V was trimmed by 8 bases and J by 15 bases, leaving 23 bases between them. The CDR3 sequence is CASGYLTGFVGFF. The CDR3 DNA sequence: TGTGCCAGCGGATATTTAACAGGGTTTGTCGGGTTCTTC. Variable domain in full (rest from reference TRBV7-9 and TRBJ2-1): DTGVSQNPRHKITKRGQNVTFRCDPISEHNRLYWYRQTLGQGPEFLTYFQNEAQLEKSRLLSDRFSAERPKGSFSTLEIQRTEQGDSAMYLCASGYLTGFVGFFGPGTRLTVL.

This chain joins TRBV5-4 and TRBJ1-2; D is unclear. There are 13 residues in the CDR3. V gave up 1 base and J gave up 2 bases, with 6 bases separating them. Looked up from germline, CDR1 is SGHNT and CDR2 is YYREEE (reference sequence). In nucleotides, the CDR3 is TGTGCCAGCAGCTTGTCCCAGAACTATGGCTACACCTTC. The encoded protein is CASSLSQNYGYTF. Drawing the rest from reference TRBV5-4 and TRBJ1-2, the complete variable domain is ETGVTQSPTHLIKTRGQQVTLRCSSQSGHNTVSWYQQALGQGPQFIFQYYREEENGRGNFPPRFSGLQFPNYSSELNVNALELDDSALYLCASSLSQNYGYTFGSGTRLTVV.

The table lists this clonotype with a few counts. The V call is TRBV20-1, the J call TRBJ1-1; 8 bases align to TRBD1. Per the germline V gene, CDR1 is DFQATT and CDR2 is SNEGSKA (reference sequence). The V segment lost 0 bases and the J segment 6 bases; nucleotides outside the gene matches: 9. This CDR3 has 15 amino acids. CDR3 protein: CSARERQGIRAEAFF. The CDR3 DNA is TGCAGTGCTAGAGAACGACAGGGGATAAGGGCTGAAGCTTTCTTT.

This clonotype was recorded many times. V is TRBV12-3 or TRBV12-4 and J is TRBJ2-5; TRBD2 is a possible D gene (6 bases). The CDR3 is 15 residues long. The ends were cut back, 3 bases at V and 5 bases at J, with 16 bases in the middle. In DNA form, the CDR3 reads TGTGCCAGCAGTTTTCGGGGGAGTTCCCAGGAGACCCAGTACTTC. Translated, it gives CASSFRGSSQETQYF.

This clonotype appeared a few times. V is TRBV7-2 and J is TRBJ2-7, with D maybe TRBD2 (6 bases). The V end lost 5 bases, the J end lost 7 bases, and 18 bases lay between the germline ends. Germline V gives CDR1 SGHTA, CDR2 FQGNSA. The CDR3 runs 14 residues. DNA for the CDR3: TGTGCCAGCAGCGGCGGGCGGGGTTCCTTGGAGCAGTACTTC. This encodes CASSGGRGSLEQYF.

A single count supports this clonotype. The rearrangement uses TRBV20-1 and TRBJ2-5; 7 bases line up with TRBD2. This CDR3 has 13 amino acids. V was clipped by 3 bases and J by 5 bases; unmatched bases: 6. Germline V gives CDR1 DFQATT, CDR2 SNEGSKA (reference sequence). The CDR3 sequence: CSARAWGGETQYF. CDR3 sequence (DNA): TGCAGTGCTAGGGCTTGGGGGGGGGAGACCCAGTACTTC.

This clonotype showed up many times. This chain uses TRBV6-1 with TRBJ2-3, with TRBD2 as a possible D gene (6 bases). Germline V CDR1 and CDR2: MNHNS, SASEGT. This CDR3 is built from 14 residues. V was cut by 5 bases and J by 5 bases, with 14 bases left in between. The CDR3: CASSPGTPRDTQYF. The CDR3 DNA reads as TGTGCCAGCAGTCCCGGGACTCCAAGAGATACGCAGTATTTT.

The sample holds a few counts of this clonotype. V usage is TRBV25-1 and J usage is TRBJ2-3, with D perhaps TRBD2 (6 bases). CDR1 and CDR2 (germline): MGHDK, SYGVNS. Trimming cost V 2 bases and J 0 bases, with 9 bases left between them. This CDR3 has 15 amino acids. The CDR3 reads CASSEGAGSTDTQYF. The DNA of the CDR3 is TGTGCCAGCAGTGAAGGTGCGGGGAGCACAGATACGCAGTATTTT.

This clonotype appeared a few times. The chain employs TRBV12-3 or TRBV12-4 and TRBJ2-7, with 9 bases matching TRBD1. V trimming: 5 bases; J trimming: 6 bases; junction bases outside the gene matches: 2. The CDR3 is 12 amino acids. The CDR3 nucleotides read TGTGCCAGCAGTCGACAGGGGGGCGAGCAGTACTTC. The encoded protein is CASSRQGGEQYF.

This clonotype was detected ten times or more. The CDR3 loop reads CSASLTSDETQYF. In DNA form, the CDR3 reads TGCAGTGCTAGCCTGACTAGCGATGAGACCCAGTACTTC. This chain links TRBV20-1 with TRBJ2-5; 8 nucleotides line up with TRBD2. CDR1 is DFQATT, CDR2 SNEGSKA, per germline (reference sequence). The V segment lost 3 bases and the J segment 5 bases; nucleotides outside the gene matches: 5. CDR3 length equals 13 residues.

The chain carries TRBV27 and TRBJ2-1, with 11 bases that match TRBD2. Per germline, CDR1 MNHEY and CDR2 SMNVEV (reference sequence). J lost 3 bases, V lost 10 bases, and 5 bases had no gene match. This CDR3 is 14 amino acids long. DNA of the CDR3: TGTGCCACTTCACTAGCGGGGGACTACAATGAGCAGTTCTTC. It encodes CATSLAGDYNEQFF.

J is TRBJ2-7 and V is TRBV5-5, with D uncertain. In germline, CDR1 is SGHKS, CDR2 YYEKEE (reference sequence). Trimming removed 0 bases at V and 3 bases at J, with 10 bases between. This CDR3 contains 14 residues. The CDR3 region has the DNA TGTGCCAGCAGCTTGGAGTACGGCCACTACGAGCAGTACTTC. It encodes CASSLEYGHYEQYF.

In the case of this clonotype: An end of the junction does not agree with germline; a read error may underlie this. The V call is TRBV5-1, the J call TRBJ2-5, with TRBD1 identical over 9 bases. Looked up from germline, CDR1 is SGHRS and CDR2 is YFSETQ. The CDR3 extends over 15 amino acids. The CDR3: CASSSMTGGQGTQYF. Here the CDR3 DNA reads TGCGCCAGCAGCTCCATGACAGGGGGGCAAGGGACCCAGTACTTC. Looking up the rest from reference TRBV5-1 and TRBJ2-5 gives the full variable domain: KAGVTQTPRYLIKTRGQQVTLSCSPISGHRSVSWYQQTPGQGLQFLFEYFSETQRNKGNFPGRFSGRQFSNSRSEMNVSTLELGDSALYLCASSSMTGGQGTQYFGPGTRLLVL.

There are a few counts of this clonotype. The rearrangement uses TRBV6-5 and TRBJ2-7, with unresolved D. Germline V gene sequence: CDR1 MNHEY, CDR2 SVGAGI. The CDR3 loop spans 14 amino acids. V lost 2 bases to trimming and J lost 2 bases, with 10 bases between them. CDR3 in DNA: TGTGCCAGCAGTTACCCGGGCAGAACCTACGAGCAGTACTTC. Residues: CASSYPGRTYEQYF.

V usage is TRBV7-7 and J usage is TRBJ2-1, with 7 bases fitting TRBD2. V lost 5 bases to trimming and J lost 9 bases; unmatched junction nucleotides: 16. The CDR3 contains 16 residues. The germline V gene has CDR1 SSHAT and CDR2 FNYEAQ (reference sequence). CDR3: CASSKGEVERDSEQFF. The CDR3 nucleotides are TGTGCCAGCAGCAAAGGGGAGGTCGAGCGGGACTCTGAGCAGTTCTTC.

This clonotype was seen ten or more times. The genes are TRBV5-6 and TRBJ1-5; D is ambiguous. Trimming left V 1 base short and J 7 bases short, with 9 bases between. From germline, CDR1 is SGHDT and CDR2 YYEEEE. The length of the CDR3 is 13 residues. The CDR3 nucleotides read TGTGCCAGCAGCTTGTACAAGGGCCAGCCCCAGCATTTT. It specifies CASSLYKGQPQHF.

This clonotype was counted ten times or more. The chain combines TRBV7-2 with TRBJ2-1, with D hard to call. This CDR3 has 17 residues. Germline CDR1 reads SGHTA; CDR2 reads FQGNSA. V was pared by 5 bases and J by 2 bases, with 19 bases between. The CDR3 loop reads CASSLGLTQDPYNEQFF. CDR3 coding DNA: TGTGCCAGCAGCCTGGGTTTAACCCAAGACCCCTACAATGAGCAGTTCTTC.

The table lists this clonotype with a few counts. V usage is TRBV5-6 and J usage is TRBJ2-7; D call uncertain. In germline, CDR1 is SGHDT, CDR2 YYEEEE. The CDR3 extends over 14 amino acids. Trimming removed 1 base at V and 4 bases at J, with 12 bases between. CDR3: CASSLKSAPYEQYF. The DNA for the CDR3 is TGTGCCAGCAGCTTGAAATCGGCCCCTTACGAGCAGTACTTC.

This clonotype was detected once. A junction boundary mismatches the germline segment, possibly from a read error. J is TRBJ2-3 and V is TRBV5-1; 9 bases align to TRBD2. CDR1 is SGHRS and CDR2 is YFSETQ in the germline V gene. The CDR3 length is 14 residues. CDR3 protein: CASAGGSAEDTQFF. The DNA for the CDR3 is TGCGCCAGCGCGGGGGGGTCGGCGGAAGATACGCAGTTTTTT.

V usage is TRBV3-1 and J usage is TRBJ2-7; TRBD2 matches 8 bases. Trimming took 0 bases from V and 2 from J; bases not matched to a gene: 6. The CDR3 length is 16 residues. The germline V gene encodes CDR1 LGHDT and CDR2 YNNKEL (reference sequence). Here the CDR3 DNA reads TGTGCCAGCAGCCAAGATTTCGGGGGGGGGCCCTACGAGCAGTACTTC. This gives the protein CASSQDFGGGPYEQYF.

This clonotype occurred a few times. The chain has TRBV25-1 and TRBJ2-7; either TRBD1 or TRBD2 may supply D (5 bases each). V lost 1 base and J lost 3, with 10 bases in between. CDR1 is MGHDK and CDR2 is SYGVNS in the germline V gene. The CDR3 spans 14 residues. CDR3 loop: CASSESGASYEQYF. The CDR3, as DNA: TGTGCCAGCAGTGAATCCGGGGCGAGCTACGAGCAGTACTTC.

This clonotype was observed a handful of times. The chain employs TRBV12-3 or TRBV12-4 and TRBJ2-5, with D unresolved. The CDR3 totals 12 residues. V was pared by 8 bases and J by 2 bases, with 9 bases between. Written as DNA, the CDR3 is TGTGCCAGCCGATGGCGGCAAGAGACCCAGTACTTC. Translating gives CASRWRQETQYF.

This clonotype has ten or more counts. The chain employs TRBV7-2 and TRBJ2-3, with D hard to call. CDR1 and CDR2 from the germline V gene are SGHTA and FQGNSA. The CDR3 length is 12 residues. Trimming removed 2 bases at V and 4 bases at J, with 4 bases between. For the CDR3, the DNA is TGTGCCAGCAGCTTACATCCAGATACGCAGTATTTT. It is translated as CASSLHPDTQYF.

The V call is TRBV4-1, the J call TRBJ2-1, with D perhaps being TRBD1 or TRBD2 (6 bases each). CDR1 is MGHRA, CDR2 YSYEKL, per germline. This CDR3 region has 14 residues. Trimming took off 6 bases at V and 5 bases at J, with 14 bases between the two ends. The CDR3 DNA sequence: TGCGCCAGCAGACCTCGGGGGCTGAACAATGAGCAGTTCTTC. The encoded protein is CASRPRGLNNEQFF.

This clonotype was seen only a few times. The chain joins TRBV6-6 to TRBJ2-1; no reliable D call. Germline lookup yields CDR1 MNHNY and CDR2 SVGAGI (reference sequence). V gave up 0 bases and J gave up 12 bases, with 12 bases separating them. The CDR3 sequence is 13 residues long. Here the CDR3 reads CASSYSKPWGQFF. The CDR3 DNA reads TGTGCCAGCAGTTACTCGAAGCCCTGGGGGCAGTTCTTC.

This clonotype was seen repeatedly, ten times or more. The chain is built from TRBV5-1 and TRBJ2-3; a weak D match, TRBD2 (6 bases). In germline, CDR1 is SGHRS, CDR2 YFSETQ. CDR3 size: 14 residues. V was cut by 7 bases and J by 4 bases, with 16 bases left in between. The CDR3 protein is CASFRGAISDTQYF. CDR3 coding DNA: TGCGCCAGCTTTCGCGGGGCAATCTCAGATACGCAGTATTTT.

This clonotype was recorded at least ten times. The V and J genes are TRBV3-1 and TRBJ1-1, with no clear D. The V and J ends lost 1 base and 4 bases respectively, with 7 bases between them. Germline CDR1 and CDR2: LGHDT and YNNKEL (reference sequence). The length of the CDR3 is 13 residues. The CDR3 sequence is CASSQGARTEAFF. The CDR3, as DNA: TGTGCCAGCAGCCAAGGGGCACGCACTGAAGCTTTCTTT.

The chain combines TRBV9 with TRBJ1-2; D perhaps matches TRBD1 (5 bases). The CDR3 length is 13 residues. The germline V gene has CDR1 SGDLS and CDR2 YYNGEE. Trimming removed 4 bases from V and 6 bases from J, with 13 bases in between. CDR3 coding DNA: TGTGCCAGCAGCCGGGACGGCATTGATGGCTACACCTTC. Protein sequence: CASSRDGIDGYTF.